This TCR delta chain was captured in a study of Vδ1+ human thymocytes. Overall study findings and caveats: Unexpected Vdelta2 sequences could cause misinterpretation of bulk repertoire data. TRD repertoires were essentially private, unlike widely shared TRG clonotypes. Around 20% of thymic delta-chain sequences were Vdelta2, with few Vdelta3, unlike blood Vdelta1+ controls. Highly polyclonal TRG and TRD repertoires with Gaussian CDR3 length distributions appeared in thymus.

On this clone itself: Antigen unknown.

This CDR3 is 15 amino acids long. Germline V gene data show CDR1 as GEAIGNYY and CDR2 as EKD. V dropped 1 base and J dropped 4; count of bases not matched to a gene: 5. Sequences come from RNA converted to cDNA by reverse transcription. Multiplex PCR used pooled V-gene forward primers and a constant-region reverse primer to amplify CDR3s. TCRdb re-called clones from the multiplex PCR reads via CATT. The sample holds 45,000 to 60,000 delta-chain clones; about 16% are singletons and the top ten take about 0.38%. Sorted Vdelta1+ thymocytes were about 97% to 99.6% pure. The chain joins TRDV2 to TRDJ1; 10 nucleotides align to TRDD3. Sequences were obtained from Vdelta1+ gamma-delta thymocytes from the thymus. Documented subset: FACS-sorted CD3+ TCRalphabeta- TCRVdelta1+ TCRVdelta2- thymocytes. The sequence was obtained from a girl under three years old who had congenital heart surgery. The CDR3 region is CACDTRGDTDDKLIF. The CDR3 nucleotides are TGTGCCTGTGACACACGGGGGGATACGGACGATAAACTCATCTTT.